One and the same sample provided the 12 T cell receptor beta chains below, sequenced in a study of T cell responses to AZD1222 COVID-19 vaccine. Sequencing used immunoSEQ multiplex PCR; TCRdb keeps in-frame clones, though not all of them. The repertoire holds about 150,000 clones, with around 90% as singletons. The sequenced sample was peripheral blood, obtained on day 0 of AZD1222 vaccination. The receptors derive from an adult in good health.

The rearrangement joins TRBV4-3 to TRBJ1-1, with unresolved D. The CDR3 consists of 15 residues. V shed 0 bases and J shed 4 bases, with 12 bases lying between them. Germline CDR1 reads LGHNA; CDR2 reads YSLEER. CDR3 residues: CASSQEALGGTEAFF. The DNA for the CDR3 is TGCGCCAGCAGCCAAGAAGCCCTAGGAGGCACTGAAGCTTTCTTT.

The chain carries TRBV19 and TRBJ2-7; D might be TRBD2 (5 bases). V lost 3 bases, J lost 2 bases, and 5 bases lay in between. The CDR3 has 12 amino acids. From germline, CDR1 is LNHDA and CDR2 SQIVND (reference sequence). The CDR3 bases are TGTGCCAGTAGTATCGGGGCCTACGAGCAGTACTTC. Protein product: CASSIGAYEQYF.

The V and J genes are TRBV6-5 and TRBJ1-3, with a possible D match to TRBD1 (5 bases). Germline values: CDR1 MNHEY, CDR2 SVGAGI. This CDR3 is 15 amino acids long. With 4 bases removed from V and 3 bases from J, the gap between germline ends came to 13 bases. The CDR3 sequence is CASSSLGGVGNTIYF. CDR3 nucleotide sequence: TGTGCCAGCAGTTCCTTGGGGGGGGTTGGAAACACCATATATTTT.

The V call is TRBV18, the J call TRBJ2-1, with D perhaps matching TRBD1 (6 bases). Germline V gene lookup returns CDR1 KGHSH and CDR2 LQKENI. The CDR3 runs to 16 residues. With 1 base removed from V and 4 bases from J, the gap between germline ends came to 14 bases. CDR3 DNA: TGTGCCAGCTCACCACGGGACACTCTTGGGTACAATGAGCAGTTCTTC. This translates into CASSPRDTLGYNEQFF.

The rearrangement uses TRBV27 and TRBJ2-1; perhaps D is TRBD1 or TRBD2 (5 bases each). Trimming took off 6 bases at V and 9 bases at J, with 18 bases between the two ends. CDR1 MNHEY and CDR2 SMNVEV come from the germline V gene (reference sequence). This CDR3 region has 14 residues. The CDR3 DNA sequence: TGTGCCAGCAGGGGGGTGACTTCCGGGACTGAGCAGTTCTTC. This sequence encodes CASRGVTSGTEQFF.

The V gene is TRBV10-2, the J gene TRBJ2-7; the D gene is possibly TRBD1 (6 bases). V was shortened by 2 bases and J by 3 bases, with 8 bases between the two germline ends. This CDR3 comprises 13 residues. The germline gives CDR1 WSHSY, CDR2 SAAADI. CDR3 bases: TGCGCCAGCAGTGAGACAGGGAGCTACGAGCAGTACTTC. This codes for CASSETGSYEQYF.

The rearrangement links TRBV12-3 or TRBV12-4 to TRBJ2-3; no definite D call. The V gene lost 5 bases and the J gene lost 0 bases, with 6 bases spanning the gap. The CDR3 contains 13 residues. The CDR3 DNA is TGTGCCAGCAGTCGGATCAGCACAGATACGCAGTATTTT. Translating gives CASSRISTDTQYF.

This rearrangement joins TRBV18 to TRBJ1-2; a weak D match, TRBD1 (6 bases). The CDR3 has 16 amino acids. Trimming shortened V by 3 bases and J by 8 bases, and 22 bases separated the two germline ends. Germline V gene data show CDR1 as KGHSH and CDR2 as LQKENI. CDR3 nucleotides: TGTGCCAGCTCACCGGCCAAGGGGGAGCGCGGTATCGGCTACACCTTC. Amino acids: CASSPAKGERGIGYTF.

This chain joins TRBV19 and TRBJ1-2, with D unresolved. Deletions cut 2 bases from V and 4 bases from J, with 8 bases between. Germline CDR1 is LNHDA and CDR2 is SQIVND (reference sequence). The CDR3 is made up of 13 amino acids. The CDR3 protein is CASSIRRGYGYTF. The CDR3 DNA reads as TGTGCCAGTAGTATACGCAGAGGCTATGGCTACACCTTC.

As DNA, the CDR3 is TGCAGTGCTAGTAAGGTCAATGAGCAGTTCTTC. Translated: CSASKVNEQFF. The rearrangement joins TRBV20-1 to TRBJ2-1, with unresolved D. V lost 3 bases and J 6 bases, leaving 6 bases between the germline ends. The germline V gene encodes CDR1 DFQATT and CDR2 SNEGSKA (reference sequence). The CDR3 contains 11 residues.

The chain uses TRBV5-6 and TRBJ1-4, with 10 positions matching TRBD1. In germline, CDR1 is SGHDT, CDR2 YYEEEE. V dropped 1 base and J dropped 6; count of bases not matched to a gene: 3. The CDR3 consists of 15 residues. This CDR3 is CASSLSGQGDEKLFF. CDR3 in DNA: TGTGCCAGCAGCTTGTCAGGACAGGGGGATGAAAAACTGTTTTTT.

V and J are TRBV24-1 and TRBJ2-7; 12 bases agree with TRBD2. The CDR3 runs 16 residues. Germline V gene sequence: CDR1 KGHDR, CDR2 SFDVKD. The trim removed 4 bases at V and 1 base at J, leaving 4 bases unmatched. In DNA, the CDR3 is TGTGCCACCAGTGACCCGACTAGCGGGGGTTCCTACGAGCAGTACTTC. It encodes CATSDPTSGGSYEQYF.